These 10 T cell receptor beta chains came from one sample sequenced in a study of cytomegalovirus exposure and HLA in healthy donors (dated by TCRdb to about 2017). Libraries were made using the immunoSEQ multiplex PCR assay. For the multiplex PCR, a mixture combining 60 forward primers for TCR Vbeta segments and 13 reverse primers for TCR Jbeta segments was used. TCRdb limited this immuneACCESS table to in-frame rearrangements with V and J called. A share of clones is missing; checked studies link under half to unresolved V genes, and the rest is unexplained. The sample table lists some 130,000 clones, about 80% of them with a count of one. The top ten clones comprise over 2.5% of the sample. Specimen: PBMCs. These receptors were collected from a male donor in good health and CMV-seronegative.

The rearrangement joins TRBV4-2 to TRBJ2-2, with 8 bases fitting TRBD1. Germline V gene sequence: CDR1 LGHNA, CDR2 YNFKEQ. The V gene end was trimmed by 4 bases and the J gene end by 3 bases; junction bases not matched to a gene: 7. CDR3 length: 16 amino acids. CDR3 sequence: CASSPPGQDYTGELFF. The CDR3 bases are TGTGCCAGCAGCCCACCGGGACAGGATTACACCGGGGAGCTGTTTTTT.

Only a few counts were recorded for this clone. The chain has TRBV5-6 and TRBJ1-1; 8 bases are shared with TRBD1. This CDR3 is built from 14 residues. V lost 4 bases and J lost 0; bases outside the gene matches: 2. The germline CDR1 and CDR2 sequences are SGHDT and YYEEEE. The CDR3 DNA sequence: TGTGCCAGCAGCCCGGACAGGGTGAACACTGAAGCTTTCTTT. Protein sequence: CASSPDRVNTEAFF.

This clone was seen only a few times. The chain couples TRBV4-2 to TRBJ2-2; maybe TRBD1 (6 bases). Trimming left V 0 bases short and J 5 bases short, with 10 bases between. This CDR3 is built from 15 residues. Germline-derived CDR1 and CDR2 are LGHNA and YNFKEQ. CDR3 protein: CASSQDWTETGELFF. The CDR3 nucleotides are TGTGCCAGCAGCCAAGATTGGACAGAGACCGGGGAGCTGTTTTTT.

The chain is built from TRBV9 and TRBJ2-5, with TRBD1 as a possible D gene (5 bases). The CDR3 loop spans 13 amino acids. Deletions cut 4 bases from V and 3 bases from J, with 10 bases between. Germline V gene sequence: CDR1 SGDLS, CDR2 YYNGEE. The CDR3 DNA is TGTGCCAGCAGCCCTGACAGCGAAGAGACCCAGTACTTC. It specifies CASSPDSEETQYF.

The rearrangement uses TRBV7-2 and TRBJ2-1; the D gene is possibly TRBD2 (6 bases). V shed 5 bases and J shed 11 bases, with 10 bases lying between them. Germline values: CDR1 SGHTA, CDR2 FQGNSA. The CDR3 length is 11 residues. CDR3 sequence: CASSGRGKQFF. The CDR3 DNA is TGTGCCAGCAGCGGGCGCGGGAAGCAGTTCTTC. Full variable domain (outside the CDR3, taken from reference TRBV7-2 and TRBJ2-1): GAGVSQSPSNKVTEKGKDVELRCDPISGHTALYWYRQSLGQGLEFLIYFQGNSAPDKSGLPSDRFSAERTGGSVSTLTIQRTQQEDSAVYLCASSGRGKQFFGPGTRLTVL.

The chain employs TRBV6-1 and TRBJ1-1, with D perhaps matching TRBD1 (6 bases). This CDR3 is built from 12 residues. Germline V CDR1 and CDR2: MNHNS, SASEGT. The germline V and J ends were trimmed by 6 bases and 8 bases, with 13 bases remaining between them. In DNA form, the CDR3 reads TGTGCCAGCAGGCCGGACAGATTCGAAGCTTTCTTT. Translated: CASRPDRFEAFF.

The rearrangement joins TRBV7-2 to TRBJ2-7; 8 nucleotides agree with TRBD1. The germline V gene encodes CDR1 SGHTA and CDR2 FQGNSA. This CDR3 is built from 13 residues. Trimming removed 6 bases from V and 3 bases from J; junction bases left unmatched: 4. CDR3 in DNA: TGTGCCAGCAGGTCCGGGACAGGCTACGAGCAGTACTTC. Translating it yields CASRSGTGYEQYF.

J is TRBJ2-2 and V is TRBV5-1; possible D gene TRBD1, 5 bases. Germline assignment: CDR1 SGHRS and CDR2 YFSETQ. Trimming shortened V by 0 bases and J by 4 bases, and 7 bases separated the two germline ends. The CDR3 has 14 residues. DNA for the CDR3: TGCGCCAGCAGCTTGGTTCAGGGCACCGGGGAGCTGTTTTTT. Amino acids: CASSLVQGTGELFF.

This clone was seen a handful of times. The rearrangement uses TRBV21-1 and TRBJ2-1; the D call of TRBD2 is as the table states it, not checked on the DNA. TRBV21-1 is tagged as a pseudogene. The CDR3 loop spans 15 amino acids. CDR3 nucleotide sequence: TGTGCCAGCAGCACCTTAACTAGCTCCTACAATGAGCAGTTCTTC. Encoded protein: CASSTLTSSYNEQFF.

CDR3 residues: CASSQMGDTEAFF. CDR3 nucleotides: TGTGCCAGCAGCCAGATGGGAGACACTGAAGCTTTCTTT. The rearrangement links TRBV5-4 to TRBJ1-1; the D is unclear. The length of the CDR3 is 13 residues. V was trimmed by 4 bases and J by 3 bases, leaving 10 bases between them. Germline loops: CDR1 SGHNT, CDR2 YYREEE (reference sequence).